A selection of T cell receptor beta chains follows, all from one sample in a study of molecular identifiers for immune sequencing clone quantification. TCRdb analysed the PCR reads with MiXCR anew, one entry per CDR3 protein. This table holds 250,000 to 350,000 distinct CDR3 sequences, 20% to 25% found once. The sequencing sample was made of naive CD8+ T cells from blood, with Jurkat cell RNA spiked in. These receptor sequences come from a human donor in good health. Some libraries in this study had Jurkat cell RNA spiked in. Both conserved end residues are part of each CDR3. The D gene is left open where the match is weak. For some rows the clone size is stated as once, few or many, or as a class when expanded; others skip it.

D gene	V gene	clone size	J gene	CDR3 DNA	CDR3 protein
TRBD1	TRBV28	many	TRBJ1-5	TGTGCCAGCAGGACAGGGGCCCATCAGCCCCAGCATTTT	CASRTGAHQPQHF
.	TRBV2	many	TRBJ1-1	TGTGCCAGCAGTGGGCCCGGGGAGGTCCCTGAAGCTTTCTTT	CASSGPGEVPEAFF
TRBD1	TRBV9	few	TRBJ2-1	TGTGCCAGCAGCGGTCAGGGGGCCCCCTACAATGAGCAGTTCTTC	CASSGQGAPYNEQFF
.	TRBV20-1	many	TRBJ2-2	TGCAGTGGGGCGAAGCTACCAGACACCGGGGAGCTGTTTTTT	CSGAKLPDTGELFF
TRBD1	TRBV5-6	many	TRBJ2-5	TGTGCCAGCAGCTTGGTAGGCAGGGGGCACGGGACCCAGTACTTC	CASSLVGRGHGTQYF
.	TRBV7-9	few	TRBJ1-5	TGTGCCAGCAGCCCCCCGGACGGGGAAAGCAATCAGCCCCAGCATTTT	CASSPPDGESNQPQHF
TRBD2	TRBV5-1	.	TRBJ2-1	TGCGCCAGCAGCTTTCTCATGCGGGAGGGCCAGGAGCAGTTCTTC	CASSFLMREGQEQFF
TRBD1	TRBV24-1	many	TRBJ2-2	TGTGCCACCAGTGATTCCCGGACAGGGGTCGATGACACCGGGGAGCTGTTTTTT	CATSDSRTGVDDTGELFF
.	TRBV15	.	TRBJ2-5	TGTGCCACCAGCCGAGTTTTCACAGACCAAGAGACCCAGTACTTC	CATSRVFTDQETQYF
.	TRBV7-6	.	TRBJ2-1	TGTGCCAGCAGCTTAGCGGTTTACTCAACGGGGGACAATGAGCAGTTCTTC	CASSLAVYSTGDNEQFF
TRBD2	TRBV30	many	TRBJ2-1	TGTGCCTGGGGACTAGCGGGAGATGAGCAGTTCTTC	CAWGLAGDEQFF
TRBD2	TRBV19	many	TRBJ2-2	TGTGCCAGTTGGGACTACCCCATCGGGGAGCTGTTTTTT	CASWDYPIGELFF
.	TRBV28	many	TRBJ2-7	TGTGCCAGCTCCGGGGACTCGGCAGTTGTAAGCTACGAGCAGTACTTC	CASSGDSAVVSYEQYF
.	TRBV29-1	many	TRBJ1-1	TGCAGCGTTGGAGGGGGGTTGAACACTGAAGCTTTCTTT	CSVGGGLNTEAFF
TRBD2	TRBV15	few	TRBJ2-3	TGTGCCACCATCCAGACTAGCGGGAGGGCCGCTATTCCAGATACGCAGTATTTT	CATIQTSGRAAIPDTQYF
TRBD2	TRBV7-9	many	TRBJ2-7	TGTGCCAGCAGCTACCGGGACTACTCCTACGAGCAGTACTTC	CASSYRDYSYEQYF
.	TRBV15	many	TRBJ1-4	TGTGCCACCAGCGACAGCTCTAATGAAAAACTGTTTTTT	CATSDSSNEKLFF
.	TRBV12-3/TRBV12-4	many	TRBJ2-1	TGTGCCAGCAGTTTCGCCAGAAATGAGCAGTTCTTC	CASSFARNEQFF
TRBD2	TRBV11-2	.	TRBJ2-2	TGTGTCAGCAGCTTAGTGACTAGCGGAGGAGGTGGCGGGGAGCTGTTTTTT	CVSSLVTSGGGGGELFF
TRBD1	TRBV9	many	TRBJ1-5	TGTGCCAGCAGCAGTTGGGGGGACAGTCAGCCCCAGCATTTT	CASSSWGDSQPQHF
.	TRBV5-1	many	TRBJ2-1	TGCGCCAGCCGGTTAGGGGTCGAATCCCAGTTCTTC	CASRLGVESQFF
.	TRBV28	many	TRBJ2-7	TGTGCCAGCGCAAGGGACTCTCACTACGAGCAGTACTTC	CASARDSHYEQYF
TRBD2	TRBV7-3	many	TRBJ2-1	TGTGCCAGCAGCTTAATAGCGGGAGGGCCCAATGAGCAGTTCTTC	CASSLIAGGPNEQFF
.	TRBV7-9	few	TRBJ1-1	TGTGCCAGCAGCTTACCGGGCCTGAACACTGAAACTTTCTTT	CASSLPGLNTETFF
.	TRBV13	.	TRBJ1-1	TGTGCCAGCAGTTCACAGGGTTCGAACACTGAAGCTTTCTTT	CASSSQGSNTEAFF
TRBD1	TRBV4-1	many	TRBJ1-4	TGCGCCAGCAGCCCGGGACAGTCTAATGAAAAACTGTTTTTT	CASSPGQSNEKLFF
TRBD2	TRBV27	many	TRBJ2-5	TGTGCCAGCAGTTTGGGAGTTGGGGGGGCCCAGTACTTC	CASSLGVGGAQYF
.	TRBV27	few	TRBJ2-1	TGTGCCAGCAGCGGAGGCATCGATGAGCAGTTCTTC	CASSGGIDEQFF
.	TRBV7-2	many	TRBJ1-1	TGTGCCAGCAGCTTAACAAAGGGAGGTGGGACTGAAGCTTTCTTT	CASSLTKGGGTEAFF
.	TRBV7-9	many	TRBJ2-6	TGTGCCAGCAGCTTAGAGTTGGGTAGCTCTGGGGCCAACGTCCTGACTTTC	CASSLELGSSGANVLTF
.	TRBV7-9	many	TRBJ1-1	TGTGCCAGCAGCCCAGACGTGGGAACTGAAGCTTTCTTT	CASSPDVGTEAFF
.	TRBV9	.	TRBJ2-7	TGTGCCAGCAGCGTAACGGGAGAGGGCTACGAGCAGTACTTC	CASSVTGEGYEQYF
.	TRBV4-3	many	TRBJ2-7	TGCGCCAGCAGCCAAGCTGATGGCTACGAGCAGTACTTC	CASSQADGYEQYF
TRBD2	TRBV19	few	TRBJ2-5	TGTGCCAGTAGAAAAGCGGGAGTAGAGACCCAGTACTTC	CASRKAGVETQYF
TRBD2	TRBV7-2	many	TRBJ2-4	TGTGCCAGCAGCTTCAGGCGGACTAGCGGGGGGCCGGGCAAAAACATTCAGTACTTC	CASSFRRTSGGPGKNIQYF